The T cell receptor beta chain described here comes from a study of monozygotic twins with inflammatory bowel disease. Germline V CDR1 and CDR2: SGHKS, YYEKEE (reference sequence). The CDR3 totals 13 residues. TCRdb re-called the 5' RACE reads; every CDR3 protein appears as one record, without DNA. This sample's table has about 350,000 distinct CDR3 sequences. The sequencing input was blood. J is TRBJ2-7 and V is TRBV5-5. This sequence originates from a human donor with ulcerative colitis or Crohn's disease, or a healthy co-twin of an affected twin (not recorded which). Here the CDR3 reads CASSVSRNYEQYF. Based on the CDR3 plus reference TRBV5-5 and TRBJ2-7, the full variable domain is DAGVTQSPTHLIKTRGQQVTLRCSPISGHKSVSWYQQVLGQGPQFIFQYYEKEERGRGNFPDRFSARQFPNYSSELNVNALLLGDSALYLCASSVSRNYEQYFGPGTRLTVT.